This is a list of T cell receptor beta chains from one sample in a study of beta chain features in type 1 diabetes. Assay used: immunoSEQ multiplex PCR; TCRdb lists only in-frame clones, some missing. This sample carries 200,000 to 300,000 clones, approximately 10% of them seen once, and the ten largest clones take around 0.018%. Sequencing was carried out using naive CD4+ T cells from blood. The source of these receptors is a man aged 25-45 years with type 1 diabetes. Both conserved end residues are trimmed from each CDR3. D genes are given only for firm matches. A clone size is listed for some rows: how often the clone was seen (once, few, many), or a class if it is expanded.

CDR3: AISEAGGPYEQY; D: TRBD2; V: TRBV10-3; J: TRBJ2-7; size: .
CDR3: ASSPGAGASYNEQF; D: TRBD2; V: TRBV5-1; J: TRBJ2-1; size: .
CDR3: SVEGGGGETQY; D: TRBD2; V: TRBV29-1; J: TRBJ2-5; size: few
CDR3: ASSAGTEGGYNEQF; D: .; V: TRBV9; J: TRBJ2-1; size: few
CDR3: ASSQEGGIAKNIQY; D: .; V: TRBV4-1; J: TRBJ2-4; size: few
CDR3: SVVPVNTEAF; D: .; V: TRBV29-1; J: TRBJ1-1; size: few
CDR3: ASSLSSETQY; D: .; V: TRBV5-1; J: TRBJ2-5; size: .
CDR3: SASAGGGYT; D: .; V: TRBV20-1; J: TRBJ1-2; size: .
CDR3: ASSSGLAGYSTDTQY; D: TRBD2; V: TRBV19; J: TRBJ2-3; size: few
CDR3: ASSPTNTDTQY; D: .; V: TRBV18; J: TRBJ2-3; size: few
CDR3: ASSLTIAADTQY; D: .; V: TRBV7-9; J: TRBJ2-3; size: .
CDR3: ASRDRFNQPQH; D: .; V: TRBV2; J: TRBJ1-5; size: .
CDR3: AWTGTASGNTIY; D: TRBD1; V: TRBV30; J: TRBJ1-3; size: .
CDR3: AWGTGSSYEQY; D: .; V: TRBV30; J: TRBJ2-7; size: few
CDR3: ASSQWAVGAGAPYEQY; D: TRBD2; V: TRBV4-2; J: TRBJ2-7; size: few
CDR3: ASSTDSLGTEAF; D: .; V: TRBV5-1; J: TRBJ1-1; size: .
CDR3: SVRRGAGGELF; D: .; V: TRBV29-1; J: TRBJ2-2; size: few
CDR3: SVGVGLANTGELF; D: .; V: TRBV29-1; J: TRBJ2-2; size: .
CDR3: ASSQGAGRSYEQY; D: .; V: TRBV4-3; J: TRBJ2-7; size: .
CDR3: ASSHGQGSSYEQY; D: TRBD1; V: TRBV7-2; J: TRBJ2-7; size: few
CDR3: ASSVDEDSYGYT; D: .; V: TRBV9; J: TRBJ1-2; size: .
CDR3: ASSLGIAGYEQY; D: TRBD2; V: TRBV4-1; J: TRBJ2-7; size: .
CDR3: ASSPGQGFETQY; D: TRBD1; V: TRBV5-1; J: TRBJ2-5; size: .
CDR3: ASSERQGEQY; D: TRBD1; V: TRBV11-3; J: TRBJ2-3; size: .
CDR3: SARQGRGQPQH; D: TRBD1; V: TRBV29-1; J: TRBJ1-5; size: .
CDR3: ASTKTGDNEQF; D: TRBD1; V: TRBV28; J: TRBJ2-1; size: few
CDR3: ASLDRVTYEQY; D: TRBD1; V: TRBV6-1; J: TRBJ2-7; size: few
CDR3: ATSIRQDTGELF; D: .; V: TRBV15; J: TRBJ2-2; size: .
CDR3: ASSRQTSNQPQH; D: .; V: TRBV2; J: TRBJ1-5; size: few
CDR3: AWSVLYGLAPGNEQF; D: TRBD2; V: TRBV30; J: TRBJ2-1; size: .
CDR3: ASSHLGLAGEETQY; D: TRBD2; V: TRBV28; J: TRBJ2-5; size: few
CDR3: AWSKNTEAF; D: .; V: TRBV30; J: TRBJ1-1; size: few
CDR3: ASRDRGYEQY; D: TRBD1; V: TRBV2; J: TRBJ2-7; size: few
CDR3: ASSQERISGGTDTQY; D: .; V: TRBV4-1; J: TRBJ2-3; size: few
CDR3: ASSRGPGEADTQY; D: .; V: TRBV11-3; J: TRBJ2-3; size: .
CDR3: ASSLGGPGSSYEQY; D: .; V: TRBV5-1; J: TRBJ2-7; size: .
CDR3: ASSSGSANTGELF; D: .; V: TRBV19; J: TRBJ2-2; size: .
CDR3: SAWDRKAF; D: TRBD1; V: TRBV20-1; J: TRBJ1-1; size: few
CDR3: ASSLTGESADTQY; D: TRBD1; V: TRBV5-1; J: TRBJ2-3; size: few
CDR3: SAIQGHQH; D: TRBD1; V: TRBV20-1; J: TRBJ1-5; size: .
CDR3: ASSEQGGSTEAF; D: TRBD1; V: TRBV25-1; J: TRBJ1-1; size: few
CDR3: ASSPGTVEFYEQY; D: TRBD1; V: TRBV18; J: .; size: .
CDR3: ASRSTGGNTGELF; D: TRBD1; V: TRBV5-1; J: TRBJ2-2; size: few
CDR3: ASSSPTRDNEQF; D: .; V: TRBV13; J: TRBJ2-1; size: .
CDR3: ASRQTVYSFGNTIY; D: .; V: TRBV6-6; J: TRBJ1-3; size: .
CDR3: ASSRGVSGGSSYEQY; D: TRBD2; V: TRBV4-2; J: TRBJ2-7; size: .
CDR3: ASRLTGGEGQPQH; D: TRBD1; V: TRBV27; J: TRBJ1-5; size: few
CDR3: ASSEARTEAF; D: .; V: TRBV2; J: TRBJ1-1; size: .
CDR3: ASRKAGGDRGISEQY; D: TRBD1; V: TRBV25-1; J: TRBJ2-7; size: few
CDR3: ASSQGGNTEAF; D: .; V: TRBV4-1; J: TRBJ1-1; size: .
CDR3: ASRRIGQASTNEKLF; D: TRBD1; V: TRBV4-1; J: TRBJ1-4; size: few
CDR3: ASSPWGERTDTQY; D: .; V: TRBV18; J: TRBJ2-3; size: .
CDR3: ASSPGTGSSYNEQF; D: TRBD1; V: TRBV5-4; J: TRBJ2-1; size: .
CDR3: ASSLDFSGANVLT; D: .; V: TRBV2; J: TRBJ2-6; size: .
CDR3: ASSQAHEQF; D: .; V: TRBV6-6; J: TRBJ2-1; size: few
CDR3: ASSEGQGATNEKLF; D: TRBD1; V: TRBV7-9; J: TRBJ1-4; size: few
CDR3: ASSPDSNYGYT; D: .; V: TRBV7-2; J: TRBJ1-2; size: .
CDR3: ASSRSSGLGTEAF; D: .; V: TRBV14; J: TRBJ1-1; size: few